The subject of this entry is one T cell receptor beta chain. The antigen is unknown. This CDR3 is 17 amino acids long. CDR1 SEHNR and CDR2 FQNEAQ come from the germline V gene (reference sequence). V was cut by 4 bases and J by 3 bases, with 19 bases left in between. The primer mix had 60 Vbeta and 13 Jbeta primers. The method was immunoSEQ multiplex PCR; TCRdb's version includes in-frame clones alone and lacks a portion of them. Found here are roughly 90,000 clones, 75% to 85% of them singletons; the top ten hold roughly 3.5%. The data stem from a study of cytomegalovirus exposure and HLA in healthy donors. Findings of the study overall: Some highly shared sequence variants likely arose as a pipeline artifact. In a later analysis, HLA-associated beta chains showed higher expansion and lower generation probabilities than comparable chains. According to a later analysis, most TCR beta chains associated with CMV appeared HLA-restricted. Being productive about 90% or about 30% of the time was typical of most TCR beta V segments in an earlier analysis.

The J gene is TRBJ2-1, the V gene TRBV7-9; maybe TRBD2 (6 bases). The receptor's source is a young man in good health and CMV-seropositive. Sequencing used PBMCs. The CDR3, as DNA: TGTGCCAGCAGCTCGCGACTAGTGGGGGGTAACTACAATGAGCAGTTCTTC. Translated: CASSSRLVGGNYNEQFF.